These 12 T cell receptor beta chains were sequenced from one sample in a study of monozygotic twins with inflammatory bowel disease. TCRdb reprocessed the 5' RACE reads and keeps a single row for each CDR3 protein, giving no DNA. This sample's clone table lists a few hundred thousand distinct CDR3 sequences. The specimen was blood. Receptors were obtained from a human donor with ulcerative colitis or Crohn's disease, or a healthy co-twin of an affected twin (not recorded which).

The chain carries TRBV4-3 and TRBJ2-5; TCRdb names TRBD2, which stays unverified in the absence of DNA. The CDR3 loop spans 15 amino acids. CDR1 is LGHNA and CDR2 is YSLEER in the germline V gene. CDR3 loop: CASSPLWLAGETQYF.

This rearrangement joins TRBV5-1 to TRBJ1-2; TCRdb calls TRBD1, which cannot be checked without DNA. CDR1 is SGHRS and CDR2 is YFSETQ in the germline V gene. The CDR3 extends over 15 amino acids. The CDR3 sequence: CASSWGTGRNYGYTF.

V is TRBV9 and J is TRBJ2-1; TCRdb's D call of TRBD2 is untestable without DNA. The CDR3 has 15 residues. The germline V gene has CDR1 SGDLS and CDR2 YYNGEE. The CDR3 spells CASSDTAGSYNEQFF.

The gene calls are TRBV5-4 and TRBJ1-2; there is no DNA to check the TCRdb D call of TRBD1. The CDR3 consists of 14 residues. From germline, CDR1 is SGHNT and CDR2 YYREEE (reference sequence). The CDR3 region is CASNEGQTNYGYTF. The full variable domain, with the rest looked up from reference TRBV5-4 and TRBJ1-2, is ETGVTQSPTHLIKTRGQQVTLRCSSQSGHNTVSWYQQALGQGPQFIFQYYREEENGRGNFPPRFSGLQFPNYSSELNVNALELDDSALYLCASNEGQTNYGYTFGSGTRLTVV.

The chain joins TRBV29-1 to TRBJ2-7; TCRdb names TRBD1, which stays unverified in the absence of DNA. The germline gives CDR1 SQVTM, CDR2 ANQGSEA. The CDR3 runs to 15 residues. CDR3 amino acids: CSVQGGVSFPYEQYF.

The CDR3 loop is CASSSTGTASYEQYF. V is TRBV5-1 and J is TRBJ2-7; TCRdb's assignment of TRBD1 cannot be checked, as there is no DNA. Germline CDR1 reads SGHRS; CDR2 reads YFSETQ. This CDR3 is 15 amino acids long.

The chain joins TRBV29-1 to TRBJ1-2; checking the TCRdb D call of TRBD1 is not possible without DNA. Germline lookup yields CDR1 SQVTM and CDR2 ANQGSEA. CDR3 length: 11 residues. The CDR3 spells CSAGTSYGYTF.

This chain uses TRBV18 with TRBJ1-2; the D call of TRBD1 rests on TCRdb alone, since no DNA is present to check it. This CDR3 region has 16 residues. The V gene's germline CDR1 is KGHSH and CDR2 LQKENI. CDR3 region: CASSPPRGQGTYGYTF.

This chain connects TRBV7-3 to TRBJ1-5; the TCRdb call, TRBD1, lacks DNA for checking. The CDR3 runs to 14 residues. Germline lookup yields CDR1 SGHTA and CDR2 FQGTGA. CDR3: CASSLGGASQPQHF.

The chain combines TRBV7-4 with TRBJ1-2; absent DNA, TCRdb's TRBD1 call cannot be checked. Germline CDR1 SGHVT, CDR2 SQSDAQ. This CDR3 spans 14 amino acids. The CDR3 loop reads CASSHGQADYGYTF.

The rearrangement joins TRBV7-9 to TRBJ2-5; TCRdb lists TRBD1, though no DNA is available to test this call. Germline-derived CDR1 and CDR2 are SEHNR and FQNEAQ (reference sequence). CDR3 size: 16 residues. CDR3 residues: CASTSYGGSPQETQYF.

The CDR3 spells CAWSGLNTGELFF. V and J are TRBV30 and TRBJ2-2. The germline V gene encodes CDR1 GTSNPN and CDR2 SVGIG (reference sequence). The CDR3 is made up of 13 amino acids. The variable domain in full, completed from reference TRBV30 and TRBJ2-2, reads SQTIHQWPATLVQPVGSPLSLECTVEGTSNPNLYWYRQAAGRGLQLLFYSVGIGQISSEVPQNLSASRPQDRQFILSSKKLLLSDSGFYLCAWSGLNTGELFFGEGSRLTVL.